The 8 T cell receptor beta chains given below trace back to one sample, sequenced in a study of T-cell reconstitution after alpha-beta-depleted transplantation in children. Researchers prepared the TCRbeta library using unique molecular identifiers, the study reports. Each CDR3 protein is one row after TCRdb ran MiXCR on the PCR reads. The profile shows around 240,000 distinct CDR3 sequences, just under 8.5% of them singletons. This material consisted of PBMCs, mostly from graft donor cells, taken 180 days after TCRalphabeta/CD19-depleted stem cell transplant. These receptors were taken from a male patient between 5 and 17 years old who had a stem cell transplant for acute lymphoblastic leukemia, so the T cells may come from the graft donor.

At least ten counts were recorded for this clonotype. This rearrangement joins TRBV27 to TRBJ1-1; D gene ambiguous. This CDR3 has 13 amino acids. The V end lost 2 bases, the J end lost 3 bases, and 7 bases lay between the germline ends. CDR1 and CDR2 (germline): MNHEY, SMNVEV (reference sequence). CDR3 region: CASSLKLDTEAFF. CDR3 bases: TGTGCCAGCAGTTTAAAGCTCGACACTGAAGCTTTCTTT.

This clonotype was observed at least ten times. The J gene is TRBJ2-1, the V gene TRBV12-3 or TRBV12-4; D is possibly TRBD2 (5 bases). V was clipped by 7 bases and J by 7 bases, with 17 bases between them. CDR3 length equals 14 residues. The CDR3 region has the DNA TGTGCCAGCACCGTCTCCCAATCGGGGAATGAGCAGTTCTTC. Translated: CASTVSQSGNEQFF.

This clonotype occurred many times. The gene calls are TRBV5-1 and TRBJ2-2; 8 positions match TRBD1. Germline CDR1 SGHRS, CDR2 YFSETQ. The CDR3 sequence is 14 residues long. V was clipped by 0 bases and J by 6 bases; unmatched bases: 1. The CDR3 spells CASSLDRGSGELFF. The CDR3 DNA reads TGCGCCAGCAGCTTGGACAGGGGGTCCGGGGAGCTGTTTTTT.

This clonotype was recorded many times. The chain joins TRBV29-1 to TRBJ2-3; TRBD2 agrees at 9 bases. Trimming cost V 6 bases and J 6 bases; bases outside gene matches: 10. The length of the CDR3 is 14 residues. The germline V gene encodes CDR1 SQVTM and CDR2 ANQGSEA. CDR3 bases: TGCAGCGTACGCGGGACTAGCATTTTTGATACGCAGTATTTT. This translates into CSVRGTSIFDTQYF.

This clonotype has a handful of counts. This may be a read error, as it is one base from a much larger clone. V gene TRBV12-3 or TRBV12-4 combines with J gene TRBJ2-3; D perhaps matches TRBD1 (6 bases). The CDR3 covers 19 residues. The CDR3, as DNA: TGTACCAGCAGTTTAGGAGTTGGGGGCCGCACTCTTAGCACAGATACGCAGTATTTT. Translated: CTSSLGVGGRTLSTDTQYF.

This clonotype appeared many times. In DNA, the CDR3 is TGCGCCAGCAGCTTGTCACATAACTATGGCTACACCTTC. It translates to CASSLSHNYGYTF. The rearrangement links TRBV5-1 to TRBJ1-2, with unresolved D. The length of the CDR3 is 13 residues. Trimming removed 1 base at V and 1 base at J, with 5 bases between. CDR1 is SGHRS and CDR2 is YFSETQ in the germline V gene.

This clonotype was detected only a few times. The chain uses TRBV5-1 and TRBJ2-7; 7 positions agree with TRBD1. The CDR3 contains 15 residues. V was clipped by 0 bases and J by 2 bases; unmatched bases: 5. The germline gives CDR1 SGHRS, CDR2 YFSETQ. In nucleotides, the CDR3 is TGCGCCAGCAGCTTGGTGCCAGGGGGTGCCTACGAGCAGTACTTC. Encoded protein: CASSLVPGGAYEQYF.

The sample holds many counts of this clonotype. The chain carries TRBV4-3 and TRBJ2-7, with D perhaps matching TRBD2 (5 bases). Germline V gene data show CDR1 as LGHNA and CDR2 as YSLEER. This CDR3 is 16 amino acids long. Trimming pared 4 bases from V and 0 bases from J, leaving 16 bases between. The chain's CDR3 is CASSLGRGLSSYEQYF. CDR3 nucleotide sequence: TGCGCCAGCAGCCTAGGCCGGGGTCTCAGCTCCTACGAGCAGTACTTC.